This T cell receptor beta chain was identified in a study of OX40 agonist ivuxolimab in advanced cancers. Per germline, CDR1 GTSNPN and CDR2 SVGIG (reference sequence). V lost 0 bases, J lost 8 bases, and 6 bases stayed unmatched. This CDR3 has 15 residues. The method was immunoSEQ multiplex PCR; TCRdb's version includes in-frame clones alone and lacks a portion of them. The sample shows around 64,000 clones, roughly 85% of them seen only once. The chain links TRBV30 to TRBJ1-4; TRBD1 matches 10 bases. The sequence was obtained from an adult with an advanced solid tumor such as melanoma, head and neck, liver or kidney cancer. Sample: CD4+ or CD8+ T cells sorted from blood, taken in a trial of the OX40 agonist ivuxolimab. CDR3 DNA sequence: TGTGCCTGGAGTGTACGTGGGACAGGGGCAGAAAAACTGTTTTTT. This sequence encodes CAWSVRGTGAEKLFF.